This T cell receptor beta chain was recorded in a study of tumour-infiltrating T cells in Burkitt lymphoma (dated by TCRdb to 2020 to 2022). The study in broad terms: All epidemiological subtypes of Burkitt lymphoma were represented among the approximately 82 patients who made up the cohort. TCR repertoire data were correlated with clinical outcome; productive clonality predicted overall and progression-free survival, independent of established prognosticators including age at diagnosis.

Library preparation used the immunoSEQ multiplex PCR assay. In its TCRdb copy, this immuneACCESS table keeps in-frame sequences only and misses some clones. Where compared with another copy, unresolved V genes explain less than half of these, and the others have no known cause. This sample gives almost 3,000 clones in total; approximately 15% of them show up just once. 3.3% of the sample is taken by the ten largest. Study-wide findings and limitations: Several public clonotypes were found to be shared across numerous Burkitt lymphoma patients, which suggests a shared tumour neoantigen selection that is absent from diffuse large B-cell lymphoma.

A word on this clone: The antigen this receptor binds is unknown. Per-base quality was not reported, and no clone a single base away is much larger than it.

Including the terminal cysteine and phenylalanine, the CDR3 comprises 13 residues. Solely the CDR3 DNA is kept, with 39 bases framed from the first base. Unmatched junction bases come to 6, with V trimmed by 2 bases and J by 11 bases. The germline V gene (reference sequence) supplies CDR1 GTSNPN and CDR2 SVGIG. The chain is encoded by TRBV30 joined to TRBJ2-3; 11 bases in between match TRBD2. The sequence came from a human donor with Burkitt lymphoma. Input material: tumor tissue. The DNA sequence is TGTGCCTGGAGTTTAATAGCGGGAGGGAAGCAGTATTTT. The translation is CAWSLIAGGKQYF.